This T cell receptor beta chain appears in the sequencing data of a study of identical twins (dated by TCRdb to the mid-2010s). In terms of the full investigation: TCR alpha and beta repertoires from monozygotic twins, unrelated adults of various ages and cord blood were deep-sequenced to test whether fetal clonotypes persist. To rule out contamination, the twin experiments were replicated at different times with different library preparation protocols. The investigation overall reported the following: Abundant cord blood beta clonotypes carried fewer insertions; young adult naive repertoires showed a weaker similar trend, while memory repertoires showed none. Out-of-frame TCR alpha sequences shared between twins showed an excess of low generation-probability sequences compared with coincidental sharing between unrelated individuals. Because the same donors could not be followed over many years, the conclusions relied on cross-sectional statistical analysis. In monozygotic twins, out-of-frame TCR alpha sharing was systematically underestimated by recombination models, although the models agreed with sharing between unrelated individuals. The excess sharing between twins in beta out-of-frame sequences was weaker because fewer shared sequences reduced the signal-to-noise ratio. Zero-insertion analyses could be partly confounded by invariant T cells such as MAIT and iNKT, although diverse VJ usage argued against such confounding for most clonotypes.

Libraries were constructed by 5' RACE. Sequencing took place on an Illumina HiSeq 2000. A universal primer binding site was introduced by template switching, and a unique molecular identifier was present in the final cDNA, enabling accurate counting of TCR cDNA molecules. Specific primers in the conserved constant-segment region were used to synthesize first-strand cDNA for TCR alpha and beta chains. To control for contamination, every cDNA library carried two barcodes: a SMART-Mk sample barcode plus Illumina barcodes. Two successive PCR steps introduced TruSeq adapter sequences along with Illumina sample barcodes. Sequencing of the TCR alpha and beta cDNA libraries was done on the Illumina HiSeq platform using custom primers. In the authors' own workflow: Raw reads were processed with MiGEC to extract unique molecular identifiers, and MiXCR was used to determine CDR3 positions. Recombination models were inferred per individual with the repgenHMM and IGoR tools using an EM algorithm. Shared clonotype analysis was performed with the tcR package in R, normalizing sharing by the product of cloneset sizes. Out-of-frame nonproductive sequences were analyzed to study raw recombination free of thymic and clonal selection effects. The public reads were reprocessed in TCRdb via fastp at Q25 and MiXCR, keeping in-frame beta chains. Rows merge per CDR3 protein into single entries with the most common DNA and genes. The authors' filters were not applied to this entry. This sample holds about 240,000 distinct CDR3 sequences; about 13% were observed only once. The top ten hold more than 3.5% of the sample.

Every donor in the study was a healthy Caucasian. Three pairs of female monozygotic twins, all aged about 18 to 29 years, made up the twin cohort. Using Miltenyi CD45RO+ enrichment and human naive T-cell isolation kits, memory (CD45RO+) and naive T cells were isolated from PBMC. In the case of this clonotype: This clone's antigen is unknown. Nothing much larger sits one base from this clone, and base qualities are not available.

Germline trimming amounts to 7 bases on V and 2 bases on J, with 10 as the count of junction bases outside the gene matches. The CDR3 runs 16 amino acids, cysteine and phenylalanine included. Of all the DNA, just the CDR3 is kept, 48 bases in frame from base 1. The germline V gene provides CDR1 MNHNS and CDR2 SASEGT. The sample also formed part of further work on yellow fever vaccine responses in identical twins. Looking at the second paper: According to the authors, in identical twins the way T cells responded to vaccination appeared partly convergent and partly personalized. The study precisely tracked vaccine-responding T cell clones in identical twins.

The sequencing input was memory (CD45RO+) T cells sorted from blood. This specimen's cell subset or site label, per the study, means: CD45RO+ enriched T cells. The sequence came from a woman in her late teens or twenties in good health. The V and J segments used are TRBV6-1 and TRBJ1-4, with 7 central nucleotides matching TRBD1. The CDR3 in this case is CASKPGTEPTNEKLFF. The DNA is TGTGCCAGCAAACCCGGGACAGAACCTACTAATGAAAAACTGTTTTTT.